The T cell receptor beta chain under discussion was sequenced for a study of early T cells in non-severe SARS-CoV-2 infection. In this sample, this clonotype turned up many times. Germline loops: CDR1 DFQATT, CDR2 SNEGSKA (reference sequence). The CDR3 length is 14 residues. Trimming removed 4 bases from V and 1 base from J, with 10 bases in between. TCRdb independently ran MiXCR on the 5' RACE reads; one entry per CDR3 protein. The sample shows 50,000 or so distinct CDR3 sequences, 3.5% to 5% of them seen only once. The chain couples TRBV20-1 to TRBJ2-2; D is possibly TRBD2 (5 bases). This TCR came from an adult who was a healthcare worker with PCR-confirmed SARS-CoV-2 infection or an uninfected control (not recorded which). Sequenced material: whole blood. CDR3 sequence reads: CSAMQRGNTGELFF. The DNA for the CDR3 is TGCAGTGCTATGCAACGGGGGAACACCGGGGAGCTGTTTTTT.